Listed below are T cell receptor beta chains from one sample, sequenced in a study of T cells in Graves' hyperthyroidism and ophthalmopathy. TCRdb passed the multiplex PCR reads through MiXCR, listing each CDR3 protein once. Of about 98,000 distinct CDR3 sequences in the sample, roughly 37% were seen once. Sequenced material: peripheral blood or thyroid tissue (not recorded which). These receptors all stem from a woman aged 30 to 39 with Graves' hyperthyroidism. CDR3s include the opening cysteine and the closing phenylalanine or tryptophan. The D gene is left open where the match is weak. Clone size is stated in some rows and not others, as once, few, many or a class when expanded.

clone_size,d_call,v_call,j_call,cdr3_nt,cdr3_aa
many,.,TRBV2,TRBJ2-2,TGTGCCAGCTCTACGCAGGAGGTCCCCGGGGAGCTGTTTTTT,CASSTQEVPGELFF
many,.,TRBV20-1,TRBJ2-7,TGCAGTGCTAGTTCTCCTAGGGCCTGGGCCACCTACGAGCAGTACTTC,CSASSPRAWATYEQYF
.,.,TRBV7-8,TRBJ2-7,TGTGCCAGCACCGCTGCCGGCGGAGGCGCCTACGAGCGGTACTTC,CASTAAGGGAYERYF
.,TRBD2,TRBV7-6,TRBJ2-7,TGTGCCAGCAGCTTAGCCGGGGGGGTCACCTCCTACGAGCAGTACTTC,CASSLAGGVTSYEQYF
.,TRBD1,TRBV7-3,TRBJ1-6,TGTGCCAGCAGCCCGGGCGGGACAGGAGGTTCACCCCTCCACTTT,CASSPGGTGGSPLHF
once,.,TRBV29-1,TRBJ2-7,TGCAGCGTTCCCCCTCTTTCTGGGGCCTTGGAGCAGTACTTC,CSVPPLSGALEQYF
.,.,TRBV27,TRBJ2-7,TGTGCCAGCAGTTTAAAACTAACGGGCTCCTACGAGCAGTACTTC,CASSLKLTGSYEQYF
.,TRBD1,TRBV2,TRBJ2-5,TGTGCCAGCAGTGAGACAGGGGAGGCCTCACAAGAGACCCAGTACTTC,CASSETGEASQETQYF
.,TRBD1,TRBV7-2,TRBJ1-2,TGTGCCAGCAGCTTAACGTCAGGGGGCGCGGGCTACACCTTC,CASSLTSGGAGYTF
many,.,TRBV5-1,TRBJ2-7,TGCGCCAGCAGCTTTCACAGGAGCTCCTACGAGCAGTACTTC,CASSFHRSSYEQYF
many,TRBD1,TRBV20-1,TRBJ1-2,TGCAGTGCTATGGACAGGGCCTATGGCTACACCTTC,CSAMDRAYGYTF
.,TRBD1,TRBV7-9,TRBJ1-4,TGTGCCAGCAGGCGGAAAACAGGGGGCACTGAAAAACTGTTTTTT,CASRRKTGGTEKLFF
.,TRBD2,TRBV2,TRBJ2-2,TGTGCCAGCAAGGAGACTAGCGGGAGGTCCGGGGAGCTGTTTTTT,CASKETSGRSGELFF
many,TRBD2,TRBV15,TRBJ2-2,TGTGCCACCAGCCCCGGGAGGAGAAACACCGGGGAGCTGTTTTTT,CATSPGRRNTGELFF
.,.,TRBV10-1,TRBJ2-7,TGCGCCAGCAGTGAAAAAAGAGAGCATTCACTCATCTACGAGCAGTACTTC,CASSEKREHSLIYEQYF
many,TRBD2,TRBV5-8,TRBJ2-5,TGTGCCAGCAGCTTTACAAGCGGGAGGGCCGGGGAGACCCAGTACTTC,CASSFTSGRAGETQYF
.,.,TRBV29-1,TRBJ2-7,TGCAGCGTCACTTCCGGGACAAAATCCTACGAGCAGTACTTC,CSVTSGTKSYEQYF
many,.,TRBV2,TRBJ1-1,TGTGCCAGCTCCACTACGATCATGGGACGAGCTTTCTTT,CASSTTIMGRAFF
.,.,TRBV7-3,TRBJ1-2,TGTGCCAGCAGCTCCCAGGGTGACGGCTACACCTTC,CASSSQGDGYTF
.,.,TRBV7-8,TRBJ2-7,TGTGCCAGCAGCTTAAGGATTTGGGCAGGGGAAATCGTGCAGTACTTC,CASSLRIWAGEIVQYF
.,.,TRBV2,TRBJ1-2,TGTGCCAGCAGTGAAGCAGGGGAGGGCTACACCTTC,CASSEAGEGYTF
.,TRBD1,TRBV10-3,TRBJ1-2,TGTGCCATCAGTCGACAGGGGATGGATGGCTACACCTTC,CAISRQGMDGYTF
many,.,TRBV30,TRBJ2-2,TGTGCCTGGAGTGTAACTGGGCTCACCGGGGAGCTGTTTTTT,CAWSVTGLTGELFF
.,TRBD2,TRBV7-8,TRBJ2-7,TGTGCCAGCTCGGGGACTAGCGTCTCCTACGAGCAGTACTTC,CASSGTSVSYEQYF
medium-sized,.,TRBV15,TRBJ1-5,TGTGCCACCAGCAGAGGAGGGGCAGGGGTCCAGCCCCAGCATTTT,CATSRGGAGVQPQHF
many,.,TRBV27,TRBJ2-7,TGTGCCAGCAGTTCCCTCGCGGGAGAGCAGTACTTC,CASSSLAGEQYF
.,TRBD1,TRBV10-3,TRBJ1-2,TGTGCCATCTGGGACAGGGGAGTGGAAGATGGCTACACCTTC,CAIWDRGVEDGYTF
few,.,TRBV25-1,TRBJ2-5,TGTGCCAGCAGTGCTAGTAAACAGGTGGGAGAGACCCAGTACTTC,CASSASKQVGETQYF
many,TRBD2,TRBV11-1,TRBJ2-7,TGTGCCAGCAGCTTGGAAAGCGGGAGGTACGAGCAGTACTTC,CASSLESGRYEQYF
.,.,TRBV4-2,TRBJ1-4,TGTGCCAGCAGTTTCCACAGGAGGGAGGTAGAAAAACTGTTTTTT,CASSFHRREVEKLFF
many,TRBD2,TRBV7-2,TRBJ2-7,TGTGCCAGCAGCTTAGTGAGACTAGCGGGCTGGGAGCAGTACTTC,CASSLVRLAGWEQYF
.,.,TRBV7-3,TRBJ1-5,TGTGCCAGCAGCTCCGCAGGTGCAGAGACCCAGCATTTT,CASSSAGAETQHF
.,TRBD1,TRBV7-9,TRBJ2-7,TGTGCCAGCAGCCACGGACAGGGGGCGGGGAGCTCCTACGAGCAGTACTTC,CASSHGQGAGSSYEQYF
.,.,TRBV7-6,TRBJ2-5,.,CASSFYICSARPGVGETQYF
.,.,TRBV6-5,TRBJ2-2,TGTGCCAGCAGTTACACCGGGGAGCTGCTTTTT,CASSYTGELLF
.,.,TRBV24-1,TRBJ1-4,TGTGCCACCAGTGATGGGACTAATGAAAAACTGTTTTTT,CATSDGTNEKLFF
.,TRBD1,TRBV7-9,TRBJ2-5,TGTGCCAGCAGCCCCCCCCCGGGACAGGTTGGAGAGACCCAGTACTTC,CASSPPPGQVGETQYF
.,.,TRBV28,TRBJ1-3,TGTGCCAGCAGTTTATTGGGGACTAGCGGGAGGTACACCATATATTTT,CASSLLGTSGRYTIYF
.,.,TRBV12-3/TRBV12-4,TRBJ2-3,TGTGCCAGCAGTTTAGCCGGACCGACGAGAGATACGCAGTATTTT,CASSLAGPTRDTQYF
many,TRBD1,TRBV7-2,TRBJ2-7,TGTGCCAGCAGCCAGAGCCGGGACAGGGGCGACGAGCAGTACTTC,CASSQSRDRGDEQYF
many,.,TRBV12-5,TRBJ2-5,TGTGCTAGTGGTCCTGGGACCAACCTCGCCCAGTACTTC,CASGPGTNLAQYF
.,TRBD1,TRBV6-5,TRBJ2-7,TGCGCCAGCAGTCTTCGGACAGGGTTGGGCGAGCAGTACTTC,CASSLRTGLGEQYF
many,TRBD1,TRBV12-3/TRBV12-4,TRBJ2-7,TGTGCCAGCAGCCGGACAGGTGTTTCCTACGAGCAGTACTTC,CASSRTGVSYEQYF
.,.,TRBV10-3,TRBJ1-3,TGTGCCATCAGTGAGTGGACAGTGGTCTCTGGAAACACCATATATTTT,CAISEWTVVSGNTIYF
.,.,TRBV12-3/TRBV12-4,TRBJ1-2,TGTGCCAGCAGTTTAAGGAGGCATCAGCCCTATGGCTACACCTTC,CASSLRRHQPYGYTF
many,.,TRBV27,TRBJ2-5,TGTGCCAGCAGTTTAGTCCGAAGGTTCGTAGGAGAGACCCAGTACTTC,CASSLVRRFVGETQYF
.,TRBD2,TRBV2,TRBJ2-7,TGTGTCAGCAGTGAAGTTTTTAGGGTAGCGGGAGCCTACGAGCAGTACTTC,CVSSEVFRVAGAYEQYF
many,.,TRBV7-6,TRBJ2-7,TGTGCCAGCAGCTTGCTGGGGGAGTACGAGCAGTACTTC,CASSLLGEYEQYF
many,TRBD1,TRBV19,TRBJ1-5,TGTGCCAGTAGTGCACAGGGGTATCAGCCCCAGCATTTT,CASSAQGYQPQHF
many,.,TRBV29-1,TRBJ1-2,TGCAGCGTTGAAGATCAACAGGTTAATTATGGCTACACCTTC,CSVEDQQVNYGYTF
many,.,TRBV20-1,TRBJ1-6,TGCAGTGCTAGAGATCGCGGGGGTCGGGATTCACCCCTCCACTTT,CSARDRGGRDSPLHF
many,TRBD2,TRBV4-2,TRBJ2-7,TGTGCCAGCAGCCAAGTGTGGCAGCGGGAGTTCAACGAGCAGTACTTC,CASSQVWQREFNEQYF
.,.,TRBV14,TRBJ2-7,TGTGGCAGCAGCTTCCGACTTAATTCGGAGCAGTACTTC,CGSSFRLNSEQYF
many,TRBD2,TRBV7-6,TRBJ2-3,TGTGCCAGCAGCTGGACTAGCGGGCACACAGATACGCAGTATTTT,CASSWTSGHTDTQYF
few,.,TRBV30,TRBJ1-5,TGTGCCTGGAGCGAGGGGGGGCAGGATCAGCCCCAGCATTTT,CAWSEGGQDQPQHF
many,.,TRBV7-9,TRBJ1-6,TGTGCCAGCAGCGCCCTATCGGGTTCACCCCTCCACTTT,CASSALSGSPLHF
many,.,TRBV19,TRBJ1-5,TGTGCCAGTAGTATCAACAGGGATGCGCCCCAGCATTTT,CASSINRDAPQHF